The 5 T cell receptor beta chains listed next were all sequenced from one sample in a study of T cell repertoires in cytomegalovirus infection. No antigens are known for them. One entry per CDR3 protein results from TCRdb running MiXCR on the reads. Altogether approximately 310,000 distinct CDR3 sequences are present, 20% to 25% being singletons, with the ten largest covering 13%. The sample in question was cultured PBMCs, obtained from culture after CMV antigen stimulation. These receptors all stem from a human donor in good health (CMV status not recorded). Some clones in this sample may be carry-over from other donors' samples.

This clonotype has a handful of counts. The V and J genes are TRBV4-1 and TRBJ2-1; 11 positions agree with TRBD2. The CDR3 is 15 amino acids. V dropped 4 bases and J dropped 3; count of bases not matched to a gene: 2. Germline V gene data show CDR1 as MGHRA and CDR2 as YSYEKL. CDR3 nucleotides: TGCGCCAGCAGCCGTAGCGGGGGGGACTACAATGAGCAGTTCTTC. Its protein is CASSRSGGDYNEQFF.

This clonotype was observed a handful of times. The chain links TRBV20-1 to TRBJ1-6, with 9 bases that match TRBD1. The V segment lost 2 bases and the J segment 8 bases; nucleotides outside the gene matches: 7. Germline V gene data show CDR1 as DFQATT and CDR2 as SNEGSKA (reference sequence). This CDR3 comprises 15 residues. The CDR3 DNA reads TGCAGTGCTAGACCCCCGGGACAGGGTGATTCACCCCTCCACTTT. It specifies CSARPPGQGDSPLHF.

The CDR3 DNA follows: TGTGCCAGCAGTTACCTGGTCGAGCAGTACTTC. Its translation: CASSYLVEQYF. The chain is built from TRBV6-2 or TRBV6-3 and TRBJ2-7; no clear D gene. The CDR3 runs to 11 residues. Germline V gene lookup returns CDR1 MNHEY and CDR2 SVGEGT. V lost 2 bases and J 6 bases, leaving 5 bases between the germline ends.

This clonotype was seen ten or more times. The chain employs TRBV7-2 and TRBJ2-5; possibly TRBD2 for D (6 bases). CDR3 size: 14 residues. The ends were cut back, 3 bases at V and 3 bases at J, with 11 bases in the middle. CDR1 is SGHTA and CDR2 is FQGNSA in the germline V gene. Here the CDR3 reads CASSFQGGEETQYF. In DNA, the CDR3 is TGTGCCAGCAGCTTCCAGGGAGGAGAAGAGACCCAGTACTTC.

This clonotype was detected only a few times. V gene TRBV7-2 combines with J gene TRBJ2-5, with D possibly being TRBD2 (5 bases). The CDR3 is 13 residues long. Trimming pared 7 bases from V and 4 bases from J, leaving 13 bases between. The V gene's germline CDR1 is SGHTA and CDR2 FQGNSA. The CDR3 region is CASTWAAGETQYF. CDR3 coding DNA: TGTGCCAGCACCTGGGCGGCGGGAGAGACCCAGTACTTC. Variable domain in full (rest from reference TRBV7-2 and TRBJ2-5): GAGVSQSPSNKVTEKGKDVELRCDPISGHTALYWYRQSLGQGLEFLIYFQGNSAPDKSGLPSDRFSAERTGGSVSTLTIQRTQQEDSAVYLCASTWAAGETQYFGPGTRLLVL.